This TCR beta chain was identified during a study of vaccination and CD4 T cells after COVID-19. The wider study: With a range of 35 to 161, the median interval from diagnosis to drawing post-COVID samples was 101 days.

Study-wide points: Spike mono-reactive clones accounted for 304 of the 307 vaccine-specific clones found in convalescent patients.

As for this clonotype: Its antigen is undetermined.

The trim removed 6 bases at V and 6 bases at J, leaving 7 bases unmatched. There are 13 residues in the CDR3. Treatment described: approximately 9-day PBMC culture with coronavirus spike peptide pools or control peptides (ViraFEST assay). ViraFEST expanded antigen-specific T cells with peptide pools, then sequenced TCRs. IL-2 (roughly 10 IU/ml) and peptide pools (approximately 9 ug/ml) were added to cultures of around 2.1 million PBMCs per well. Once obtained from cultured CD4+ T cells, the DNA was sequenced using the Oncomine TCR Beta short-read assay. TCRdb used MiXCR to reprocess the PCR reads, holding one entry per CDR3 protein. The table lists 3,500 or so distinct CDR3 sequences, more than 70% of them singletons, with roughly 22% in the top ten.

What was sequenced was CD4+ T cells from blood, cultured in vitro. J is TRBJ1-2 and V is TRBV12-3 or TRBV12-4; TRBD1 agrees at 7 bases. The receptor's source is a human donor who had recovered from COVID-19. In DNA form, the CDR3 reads TGTGCCAGCAGCCCGACAGGGAAGGATGGCTACACCTTC. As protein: CASSPTGKDGYTF.